This T cell receptor beta chain derives from a study of sequential checkpoint blockade in melanoma. Study in general: Randomization was 1:1 between first-line nivolumab→ipilimumab and ipilimumab→nivolumab. Both treatment sequences were followed by maintenance nivolumab.

This sample's treatment: randomized to nivolumab then ipilimumab (arm A) or the reverse (arm B). Patients had received no earlier DNA-damaging chemotherapy. Live CD3+CD8+ CD19− CD56− cells were sorted from PBMCs. In germline, CDR1 is SGHRS, CDR2 YFSETQ. CDR3 length: 16 residues. Germline trimming cut 1 base from V and 2 bases from J; bases unmatched to any gene: 1. The assay was immunoSEQ multiplex PCR, and TCRdb's table has in-frame clones only and misses some. The sample contains roughly 12,000 clones, 75% to 80% of which appear only once. This TCR was recovered from a human donor with melanoma. The chain has TRBV5-1 and TRBJ2-3; 13 bases are shared with TRBD2. Here the sequenced sample was CD8+ T cells sorted from blood (inferred from file names), taken from a patient given nivolumab and ipilimumab in sequence. CDR3: CASSLTSGGDTDTQYF. CDR3 nucleotides: TGCGCCAGCAGCTTGACTAGCGGGGGGGACACAGATACGCAGTATTTT.